The source of this T cell receptor beta chain is a study of T-cell memory formation after mild COVID-19. In TCRdb, the 5' RACE reads were re-called with MiXCR into one record per CDR3 protein. The sample holds about 130,000 distinct CDR3 sequences, roughly 6.2% seen once. This CDR3 spans 15 amino acids. Germline values: CDR1 MNHEY, CDR2 SVGAGI. The V and J ends lost 0 bases and 4 bases respectively, with 11 bases between them. This clonotype occurred many times. Source material: PBMCs or a T cell subset sorted from them (not recorded which). This sequence originates from an adult woman who had mild COVID-19 (a few samples of this study predate the infection). Cell type and time point are not known. The chain is built from TRBV6-5 and TRBJ2-3, with D unresolved. The CDR3 DNA follows: TGTGCCAGCAGTTACTCCTACTCGGGTGCAGATACGCAGTATTTT. Protein product: CASSYSYSGADTQYF.